This T cell receptor (beta chain) stems from a study of T cells after yellow fever vaccination. Study-wide points: Subsequent to the booster, the majority of primary-vaccination clones reappeared (96% CD4, approximately 90% CD8).

The CDR3 totals 18 residues. Germline CDR1 MDHEN, CDR2 SYDVKM. With 0 bases removed from V and 3 bases from J, the gap between germline ends came to 21 bases. MiXCR, applied by TCRdb to the 5' RACE reads, yields one record per CDR3 protein. The top ten hold less than 35% of the sample, which has tens of thousands of distinct CDR3 sequences, about 7.4% seen once. A few counts support this clonotype. Its target is unknown. The receptor was isolated from a man aged 18 to 29 who received the YFV17D yellow fever vaccine. The chain combines TRBV28 with TRBJ2-7; the D gene is possibly TRBD1 (6 bases). This specimen was CD8+ T cells sorted from PBMCs, taken more than 14 days after the first yellow fever vaccination. CDR3 loop: CASSLWRTAKRLGYEQYV. The CDR3 nucleotides are TGTGCCAGCAGTTTATGGAGGACAGCCAAGAGGCTCGGCTACGAGCAGTACGTC.